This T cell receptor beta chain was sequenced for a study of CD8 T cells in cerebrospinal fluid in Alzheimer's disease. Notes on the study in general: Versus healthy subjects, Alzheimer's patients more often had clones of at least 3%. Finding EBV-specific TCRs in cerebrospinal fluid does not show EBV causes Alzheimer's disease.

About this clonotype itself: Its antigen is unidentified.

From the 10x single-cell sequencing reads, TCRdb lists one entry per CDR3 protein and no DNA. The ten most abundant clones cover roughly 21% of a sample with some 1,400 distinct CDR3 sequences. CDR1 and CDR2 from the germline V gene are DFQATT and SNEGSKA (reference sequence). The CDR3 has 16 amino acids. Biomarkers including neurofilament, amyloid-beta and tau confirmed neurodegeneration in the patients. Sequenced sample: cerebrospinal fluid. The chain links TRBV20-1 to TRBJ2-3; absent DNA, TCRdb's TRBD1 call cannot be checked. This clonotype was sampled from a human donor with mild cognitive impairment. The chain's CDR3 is CSASQLEGDSTDTQYF.